This record looks at one T cell receptor beta chain sequence and its context. Its antigen is undetermined. Per sample, extraction of total RNA gave at least 5.5 micrograms in every case. This specimen belongs to a study of blood T cells in healthy people across ages. V lost 4 bases to trimming and J lost 9 bases; unmatched junction nucleotides: 15. The CDR3 consists of 15 residues. Germline assignment: CDR1 DFQATT and CDR2 SNEGSKA (reference sequence). A J-beta primer mix and a sample-barcoded 5' primer were used in a second PCR of roughly 6 to 11 cycles. TCRdb analysed the 5' RACE reads with MiXCR anew, one entry per CDR3 protein. This table holds over 450,000 distinct CDR3 sequences, approximately 25% found once. Study-level results: Both higher diversity and more naive CD4+ cells marked long-lived donors when set against aged donors. Per-million-T-cell TCR beta diversity fell roughly linearly with age.

This sample also belongs to another study, concerning T cells of mothers and their children. That work adds: A few healthy Caucasian mothers and their six children donated.

This receptor was taken from a boy aged 5 to 17 in good health. The sequencing input was blood. The chain uses TRBV20-1 and TRBJ2-4, with 7 nucleotides matching TRBD2. The CDR3 here is CSATPTVSGVAIQYF. The CDR3 DNA reads as TGCAGTGCTACACCAACAGTGAGCGGGGTCGCCATTCAGTACTTC.